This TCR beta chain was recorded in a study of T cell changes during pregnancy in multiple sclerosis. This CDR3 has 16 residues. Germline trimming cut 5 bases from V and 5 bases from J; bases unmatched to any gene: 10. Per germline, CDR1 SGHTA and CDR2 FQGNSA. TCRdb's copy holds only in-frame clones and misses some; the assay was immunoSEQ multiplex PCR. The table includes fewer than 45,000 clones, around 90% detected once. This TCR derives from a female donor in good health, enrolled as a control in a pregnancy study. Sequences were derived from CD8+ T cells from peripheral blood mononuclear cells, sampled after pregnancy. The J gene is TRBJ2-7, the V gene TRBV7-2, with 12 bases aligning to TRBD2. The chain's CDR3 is CASSKLAGGSLNEQYF. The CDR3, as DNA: TGTGCCAGCAGCAAACTAGCGGGGGGATCTCTGAACGAGCAGTACTTC.